A selection of T cell receptor beta chains follows, all from one sample in a study of blood T cell repertoires in COVID-19. Some clones are missing from TCRdb's copy, which holds only in-frame ones; the method was immunoSEQ multiplex PCR. The sample yields about 150,000 clones, approximately 80% seen once. Source material: PBMCs or T cells enriched from blood (not recorded which). The origin of the receptors is a woman between 45 and 60 years old who had recovered from COVID-19. CDR3s include the opening cysteine and the closing phenylalanine or tryptophan. The order of the fields is D gene, J gene, clone size, V gene, CDR3 protein, CDR3 DNA. D genes are given only for firm matches. Only some rows state a clone size, as once, few, many or a class for expanded clones.

-	TRBJ2-5	-	TRBV9	CASSGTTPGETQYF	TGTGCCAGCAGCGGGACTACTCCGGGTGAGACCCAGTACTTC
-	TRBJ2-7	-	TRBV7-2	CASSLAGTRTYEQYF	TGTGCCAGCAGCTTAGCGGGGACAAGGACCTACGAGCAGTACTTC
-	TRBJ2-7	-	TRBV12-3/TRBV12-4	CASSVTGSEQYF	TGTGCCAGCAGTGTGACAGGCTCCGAGCAGTACTTC
-	TRBJ1-1	-	TRBV30	CAWRGTRIMNTEAFF	TGTGCCTGGAGGGGCACACGAATAATGAACACTGAAGCTTTCTTT
-	TRBJ1-3	few	TRBV10-3	CAISAQTGNTIYF	TGTGCCATCAGTGCGCAGACTGGAAACACCATATATTTT
-	TRBJ1-1	-	TRBV11-3	CASSSSGLVGTEAFF	TGTGCCAGCAGCTCTTCAGGGTTGGTGGGCACTGAAGCTTTCTTT
-	TRBJ2-1	-	TRBV12-3/TRBV12-4	CASSFSRNEQFF	TGTGCCAGCAGTTTTTCCAGGAATGAGCAGTTCTTC
-	TRBJ2-7	-	TRBV27	CASSFRDSSSYEQYF	TGTGCCAGCAGTTTCAGGGACTCTAGCTCCTACGAGCAGTACTTC
-	TRBJ1-2	-	TRBV11-2	CASTWEGNDGYTF	TGTGCCAGCACCTGGGAGGGAAATGATGGCTACACCTTC
TRBD1	TRBJ1-5	-	TRBV5-1	CASSTGGLDQPQHF	TGCGCCAGCAGCACAGGGGGGCTGGACCAGCCCCAGCATTTT
-	TRBJ1-1	-	TRBV11-2	CASTSAGGVATEAFF	TGTGCCAGCACCTCCGCGGGGGGCGTTGCCACTGAAGCTTTCTTT
TRBD2	TRBJ2-3	once	TRBV5-8	CASSNGGAFGDTQYF	TGTGCCAGCAGCAACGGGGGGGCCTTTGGGGATACGCAGTATTTT
TRBD1	TRBJ1-4	-	TRBV28	CASSSTGVITNEKLFF	TGTGCCAGCAGTTCGACAGGGGTGATCACTAATGAAAAACTGTTTTTT
-	TRBJ2-1	-	TRBV7-2	CASSLGRMSSYNEQFF	TGTGCCAGCAGCTTAGGGCGGATGAGCTCCTACAATGAGCAGTTCTTC
-	TRBJ1-5	few	TRBV5-8	CASSHVRAGAGPQHF	TGTGCCAGCAGCCACGTACGGGCCGGAGCGGGACCCCAGCATTTT
-	TRBJ1-6	-	TRBV28	CASQSNSPLHF	TGTGCCAGCCAATCCAATTCACCCCTCCACTTT
TRBD1	TRBJ1-2	few	TRBV6-5	CASRRTGPINYGYTF	TGTGCCAGCAGGCGGACAGGTCCAATTAACTATGGCTACACCTTC
TRBD2	TRBJ2-1	-	TRBV11-2	CASSLDSAGGQFF	TGTGCCAGCAGCTTAGATTCCGCGGGGGGTCAGTTCTTC
-	TRBJ1-1	-	TRBV6-5	CASSNRNTEAFF	TGTGCCAGCAGTAACAGAAACACTGAAGCTTTCTTT
-	TRBJ1-1	-	TRBV5-4	CASSLDARTEAFF	TGTGCCAGCAGCTTGGATGCGAGGACTGAAGCTTTCTTT
-	TRBJ1-1	-	TRBV7-9	CASILSWGRDTEAFF	TGTGCCAGCATCCTTTCATGGGGGCGCGACACTGAAGCTTTCTTT
-	TRBJ2-2	-	TRBV5-1	CASSAGGSGGELFF	TGCGCCAGCAGCGCTGGAGGATCGGGCGGGGAGCTGTTTTTT
-	TRBJ1-5	once	TRBV24-1	CATSDSRGGSNQPQHF	TGTGCCACCAGTGATTCCAGGGGAGGGAGCAATCAGCCCCAGCATTTT
TRBD1	TRBJ1-5	-	TRBV28	CASSPDRGHGQPQHF	TGTGCCAGCAGTCCCGACAGGGGGCATGGTCAGCCCCAGCATTTT
TRBD1	TRBJ1-2	-	TRBV5-6	CASSEVQGSYGYTF	TGTGCCAGCAGCGAGGTACAGGGGAGCTATGGCTACACCTTC
-	TRBJ1-5	few	TRBV30	CAWGSGISNQPQHF	TGTGCCTGGGGGTCAGGGATTAGCAATCAGCCCCAGCATTTT
-	TRBJ2-5	-	TRBV25-1	CASSDTVGGQETQYF	TGTGCCAGCAGTGATACAGTCGGTGGGCAAGAGACCCAGTACTTC
-	TRBJ1-2	-	TRBV12-3/TRBV12-4	CASSFSVSYGYTF	TGTGCCAGCAGTTTCTCAGTATCTTATGGCTACACCTTC
TRBD2	TRBJ2-3	-	TRBV24-1	CATSDPASGGGADTQYF	TGTGCCACCAGTGACCCCGCCAGCGGGGGCGGCGCAGATACGCAGTATTTT
TRBD1	TRBJ2-5	-	TRBV3-1/TRBV3-2	CASSIQPGGETQYF	TGTGCCAGCAGCATCCAGCCAGGGGGAGAGACCCAGTACTTC
-	TRBJ1-1	-	TRBV28	CASSLYQREAFF	TGTGCCAGCAGTTTATATCAGCGGGAAGCTTTCTTT
TRBD2	TRBJ2-7	few	TRBV7-8	CASSRGTSSYEQYF	TGTGCCAGCAGCCGGGGGACTAGCAGTTACGAGCAGTACTTC
-	TRBJ1-1	-	TRBV19	CASSQVAAEAFF	TGTGCCAGTAGCCAGGTGGCTGCTGAAGCTTTCTTT
TRBD1	TRBJ1-4	many	TRBV19	CASRRPPGTGSEKLFF	TGTGCCAGTAGACGACCCCCCGGGACAGGGTCTGAAAAACTGTTTTTT
TRBD2	TRBJ2-7	-	TRBV5-6	CASSLVGLAGSYEQYF	TGTGCCAGCAGCTTAGTCGGACTAGCGGGCTCCTACGAGCAGTACTTC
TRBD2	TRBJ2-5	few	TRBV7-7	CASAGLAGGQETQYF	TGTGCCAGCGCCGGACTAGCGGGGGGCCAAGAGACCCAGTACTTC
-	TRBJ2-1	once	TRBV5-1	CASSFDAGAGNEQFF	TGCGCCAGCAGCTTCGACGCCGGCGCGGGCAATGAGCAGTTCTTC
-	TRBJ1-5	many	TRBV5-8	CATPLAGNQPQHF	TGTGCCACCCCTTTAGCTGGCAATCAGCCCCAGCATTTT
TRBD1	TRBJ1-2	few	TRBV7-9	CASRSDRAGELYGYTF	TGTGCCAGCAGGTCCGACAGGGCTGGGGAGCTCTATGGCTACACCTTC
TRBD2	TRBJ2-1	-	TRBV9	CASSVAAGDNEQFF	TGTGCCAGCAGCGTAGCTGCGGGGGACAATGAGCAGTTCTTC
-	TRBJ1-1	-	TRBV18	CASSPPKGDTEAFF	TGTGCCAGCTCACCACCGAAAGGAGACACTGAAGCTTTCTTT
-	TRBJ1-2	few	TRBV7-9	CASSLGDTGFYGYTF	TGTGCCAGCAGCTTAGGGGATACAGGGTTCTATGGCTACACCTTC
TRBD1	TRBJ2-7	-	TRBV9	CASSADPGTGTYEQYF	TGTGCCAGCAGCGCGGATCCCGGGACAGGGACCTACGAGCAGTACTTC
-	TRBJ1-6	-	TRBV5-1	CASSFDGEPLHF	TGCGCCAGCAGCTTCGACGGAGAGCCCCTCCACTTT
-	TRBJ1-1	few	TRBV3-1/TRBV3-2	CASSQDWGRGAFF	TGTGCCAGCAGCCAAGATTGGGGCAGGGGAGCTTTCTTT
TRBD1	TRBJ1-2	-	TRBV5-1	CASSSQGDYGYTF	TGCGCCAGCAGCTCCCAGGGGGACTATGGCTACACCTTC
-	TRBJ2-5	-	TRBV18	CASSPPRGSGETQYF	TGTGCCAGCTCCCCCCCCAGGGGGAGCGGGGAGACCCAGTACTTC
TRBD1	TRBJ1-2	-	TRBV11-1	CASSLDAAGGDGYTF	TGTGCCAGCAGCTTAGACGCGGCAGGGGGAGATGGCTACACCTTC
TRBD2	TRBJ2-1	once	TRBV7-3	CASSSRVGSGGNEQFF	TGTGCCAGCAGCTCCCGTGTGGGTAGCGGGGGTAATGAGCAGTTCTTC
-	TRBJ1-2	-	TRBV5-6	CASSSSGMGNYGYTF	TGTGCCAGCAGTTCTTCAGGGATGGGGAACTATGGCTACACCTTC
TRBD1	TRBJ1-2	-	TRBV5-1	CASSPTGGFSYGYTF	TGCGCCAGCAGCCCCACAGGGGGCTTTAGCTATGGCTACACCTTC
TRBD2	TRBJ2-5	few	TRBV18	CASSPATSGAQETQYF	TGTGCCAGCTCACCAGCCACTAGCGGGGCCCAAGAGACCCAGTACTTC
TRBD2	TRBJ2-1	-	TRBV6-5	CASSPGTIMDNEQFF	TGTGCCAGCAGCCCCGGGACTATCATGGACAATGAGCAGTTCTTC